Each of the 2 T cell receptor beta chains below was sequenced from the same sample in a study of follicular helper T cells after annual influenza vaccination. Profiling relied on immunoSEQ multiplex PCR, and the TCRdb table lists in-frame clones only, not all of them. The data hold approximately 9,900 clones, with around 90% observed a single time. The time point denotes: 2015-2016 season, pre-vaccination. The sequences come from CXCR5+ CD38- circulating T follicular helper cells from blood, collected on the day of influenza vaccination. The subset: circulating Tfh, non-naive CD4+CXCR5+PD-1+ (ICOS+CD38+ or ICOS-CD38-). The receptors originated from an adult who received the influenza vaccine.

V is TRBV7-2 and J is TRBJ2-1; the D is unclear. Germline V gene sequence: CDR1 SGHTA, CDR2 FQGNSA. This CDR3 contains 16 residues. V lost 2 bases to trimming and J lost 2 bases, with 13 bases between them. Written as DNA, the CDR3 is TGTGCCAGCAGCTTATTTAGCTCCTCGCCCTACAATGAGCAGTTCTTC. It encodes CASSLFSSSPYNEQFF.

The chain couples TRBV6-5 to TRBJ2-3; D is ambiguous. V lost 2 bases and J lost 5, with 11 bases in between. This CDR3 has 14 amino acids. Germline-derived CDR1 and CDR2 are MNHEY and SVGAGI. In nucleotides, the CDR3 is TGTGCCAGCAGTTACACCGGGCCCGAAGATACGCAGTATTTT. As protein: CASSYTGPEDTQYF.